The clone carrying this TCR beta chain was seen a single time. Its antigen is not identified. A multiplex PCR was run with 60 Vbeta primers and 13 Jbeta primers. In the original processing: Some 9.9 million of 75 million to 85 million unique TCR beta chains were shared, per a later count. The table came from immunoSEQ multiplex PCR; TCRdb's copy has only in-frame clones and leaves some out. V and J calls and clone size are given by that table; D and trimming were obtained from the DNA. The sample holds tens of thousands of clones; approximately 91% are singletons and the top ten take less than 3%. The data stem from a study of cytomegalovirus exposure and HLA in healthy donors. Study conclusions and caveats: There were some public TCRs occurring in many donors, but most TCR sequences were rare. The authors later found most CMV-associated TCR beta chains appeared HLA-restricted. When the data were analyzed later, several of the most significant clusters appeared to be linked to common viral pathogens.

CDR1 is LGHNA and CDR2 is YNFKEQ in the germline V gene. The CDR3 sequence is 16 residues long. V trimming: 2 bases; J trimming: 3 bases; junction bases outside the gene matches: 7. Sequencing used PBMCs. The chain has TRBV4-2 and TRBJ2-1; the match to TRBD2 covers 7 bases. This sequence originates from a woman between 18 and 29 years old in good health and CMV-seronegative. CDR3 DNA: TGTGCCAGCAGCCAAAATCAGCGGGAAGTCTACAATGAGCAGTTCTTC. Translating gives CASSQNQREVYNEQFF.